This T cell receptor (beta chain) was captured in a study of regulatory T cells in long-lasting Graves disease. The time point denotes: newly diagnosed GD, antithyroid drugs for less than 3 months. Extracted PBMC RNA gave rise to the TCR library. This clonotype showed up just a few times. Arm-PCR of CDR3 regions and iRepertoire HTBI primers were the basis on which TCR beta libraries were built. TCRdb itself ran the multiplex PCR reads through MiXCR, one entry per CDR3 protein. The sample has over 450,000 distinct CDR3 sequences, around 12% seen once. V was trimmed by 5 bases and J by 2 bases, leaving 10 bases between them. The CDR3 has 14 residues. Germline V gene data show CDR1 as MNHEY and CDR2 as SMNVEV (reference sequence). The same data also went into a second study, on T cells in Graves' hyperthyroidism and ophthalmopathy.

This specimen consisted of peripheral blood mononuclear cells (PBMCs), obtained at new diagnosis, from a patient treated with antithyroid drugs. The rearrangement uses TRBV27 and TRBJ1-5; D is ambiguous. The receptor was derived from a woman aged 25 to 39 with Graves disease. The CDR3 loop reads CASSKLWGNQPQHF. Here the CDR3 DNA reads TGTGCCAGCAGTAAATTATGGGGCAATCAGCCCCAGCATTTT.